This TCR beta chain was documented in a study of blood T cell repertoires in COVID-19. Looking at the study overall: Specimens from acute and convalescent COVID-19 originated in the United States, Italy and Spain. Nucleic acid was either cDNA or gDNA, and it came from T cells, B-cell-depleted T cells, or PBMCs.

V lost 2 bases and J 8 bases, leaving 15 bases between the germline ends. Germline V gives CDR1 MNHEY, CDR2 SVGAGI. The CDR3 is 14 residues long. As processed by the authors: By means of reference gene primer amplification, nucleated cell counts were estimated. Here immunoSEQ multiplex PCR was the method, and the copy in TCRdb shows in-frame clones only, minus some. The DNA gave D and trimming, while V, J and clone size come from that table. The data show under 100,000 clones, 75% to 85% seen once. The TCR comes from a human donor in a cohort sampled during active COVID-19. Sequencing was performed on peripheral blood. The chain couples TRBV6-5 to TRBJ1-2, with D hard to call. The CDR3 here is CASSYGRRENGYTF. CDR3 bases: TGTGCCAGCAGTTACGGCCGGAGAGAAAACGGCTACACCTTC.